This T cell receptor beta chain was observed in a study of blood T cell repertoires in COVID-19. About the research overall: PBMCs, B-cell-depleted T cells, or T cells were the source of the cDNA or gDNA that made up the material.

In the original analysis: The authors estimated nucleated cell counts from reference gene primer amplification. Here immunoSEQ multiplex PCR was the method, and the copy in TCRdb shows in-frame clones only, minus some. Clone size and the V and J calls come from that table; the DNA yielded D and trimming. The sample has tens of thousands of clones; just over 85% are singletons. J was trimmed by 1 base and V by 4 bases; bases with no gene match: 9. The CDR3 consists of 16 residues. Germline CDR1 SGHDT, CDR2 YYEEEE. This sequence joins TRBV5-6 and TRBJ2-5; 8 nucleotides line up with TRBD2. Sequences were obtained from peripheral blood. This clonotype originated in a human donor in a cohort sampled during active COVID-19. CDR3 residues: CASSPYHGGVQETQYF. DNA of the CDR3: TGTGCCAGCAGCCCTTATCACGGGGGGGTCCAAGAGACCCAGTACTTC.